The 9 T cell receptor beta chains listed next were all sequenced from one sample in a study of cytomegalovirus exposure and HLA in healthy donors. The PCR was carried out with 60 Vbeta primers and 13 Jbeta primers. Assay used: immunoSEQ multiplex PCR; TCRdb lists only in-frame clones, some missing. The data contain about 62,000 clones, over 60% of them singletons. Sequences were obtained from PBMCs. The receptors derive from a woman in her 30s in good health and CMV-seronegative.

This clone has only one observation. The CDR3 DNA reads as TGTGCCATCAGTGAGGGGGTAGCGGGAGGGCCGAGGGAGCAGTACTTC. It encodes CAISEGVAGGPREQYF. V gene TRBV10-3 combines with J gene TRBJ2-7; the match to TRBD2 covers 11 bases. V was pared by 2 bases and J by 7 bases, with 10 bases of the junction left unmatched. This CDR3 has 16 residues. Germline lookup yields CDR1 ENHRY and CDR2 SYGVKD.

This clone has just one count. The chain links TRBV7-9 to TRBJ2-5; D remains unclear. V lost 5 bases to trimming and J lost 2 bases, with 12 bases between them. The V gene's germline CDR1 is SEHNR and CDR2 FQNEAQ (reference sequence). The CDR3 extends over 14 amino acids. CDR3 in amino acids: CASSLMPTQETQYF. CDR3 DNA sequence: TGTGCCAGCAGCCTCATGCCTACTCAAGAGACCCAGTACTTC.

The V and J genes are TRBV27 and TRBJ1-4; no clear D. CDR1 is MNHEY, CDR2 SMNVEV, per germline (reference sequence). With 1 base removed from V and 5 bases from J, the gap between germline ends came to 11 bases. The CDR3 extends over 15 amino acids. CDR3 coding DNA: TGTGCCAGCAGTTTATACGCGGGCGGGAATGAAAAACTGTTTTTT. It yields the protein CASSLYAGGNEKLFF. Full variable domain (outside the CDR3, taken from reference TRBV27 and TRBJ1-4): EAQVTQNPRYLITVTGKKLTVTCSQNMNHEYMSWYRQDPGLGLRQIYYSMNVEVTDKGDVPEGYKVSRKEKRNFPLILESPSPNQTSLYFCASSLYAGGNEKLFFGSGTQLSVL.

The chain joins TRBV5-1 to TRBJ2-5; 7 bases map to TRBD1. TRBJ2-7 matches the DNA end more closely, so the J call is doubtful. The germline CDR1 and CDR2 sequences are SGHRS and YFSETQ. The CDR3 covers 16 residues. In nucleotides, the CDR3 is TGCGCCAGCAGCTTCTCCCCCGGGACAGCGGCCTACGAGCAGTACTTC. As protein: CASSFSPGTAAYEQYF.

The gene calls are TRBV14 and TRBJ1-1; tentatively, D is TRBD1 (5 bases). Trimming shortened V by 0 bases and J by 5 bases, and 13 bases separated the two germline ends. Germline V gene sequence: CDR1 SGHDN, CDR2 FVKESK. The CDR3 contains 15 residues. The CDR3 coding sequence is TGTGCCAGCAGCCAAGATCAAAGGGGTGAGACTGAAGCTTTCTTT. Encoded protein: CASSQDQRGETEAFF.

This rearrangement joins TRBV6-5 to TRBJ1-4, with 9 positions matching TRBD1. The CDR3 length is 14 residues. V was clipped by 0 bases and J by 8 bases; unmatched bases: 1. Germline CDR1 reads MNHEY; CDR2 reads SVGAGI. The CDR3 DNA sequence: TGTGCCAGCAGTTACTCGACAGGGGGGGAAAAACTGTTTTTT. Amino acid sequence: CASSYSTGGEKLFF.

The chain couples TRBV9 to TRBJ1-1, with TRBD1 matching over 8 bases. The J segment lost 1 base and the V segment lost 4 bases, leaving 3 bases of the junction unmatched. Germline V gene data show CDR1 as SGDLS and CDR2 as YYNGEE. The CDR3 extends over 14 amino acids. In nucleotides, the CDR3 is TGTGCCAGCAGCCCGACAGGGGCGAACACTGAAGCTTTCTTT. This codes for CASSPTGANTEAFF.

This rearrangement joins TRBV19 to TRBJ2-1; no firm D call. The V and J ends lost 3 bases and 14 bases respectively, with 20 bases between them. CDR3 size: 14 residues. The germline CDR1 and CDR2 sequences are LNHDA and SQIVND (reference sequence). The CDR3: CASSMKALFELKFF. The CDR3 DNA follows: TGTGCCAGTAGTATGAAAGCATTATTTGAGTTGAAGTTCTTC.

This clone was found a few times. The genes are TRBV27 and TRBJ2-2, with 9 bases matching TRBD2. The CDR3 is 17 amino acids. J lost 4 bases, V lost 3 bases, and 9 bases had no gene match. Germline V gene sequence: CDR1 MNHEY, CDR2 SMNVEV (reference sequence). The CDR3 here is CASSLRGLAYSTGELFF. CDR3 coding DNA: TGTGCCAGCAGTTTGAGGGGACTAGCTTACAGCACCGGGGAGCTGTTTTTT.